This TCR beta chain was documented in a study of T cell responses to AZD1222 COVID-19 vaccine. Broader study findings: Only 5 or 6 people who got AZD1222 tested seropositive at baseline. Spike-specific TCR breadth and depth were elevated following two AZD1222 doses. A reported finding is that nearly half of spike-specific TCRs target unmutated variant regions. Vaccine-related CD4 TCRs covered spike, predominating at 160-218 and 743-854.

Libraries were prepared by immunoSEQ multiplex PCR; TCRdb keeps only in-frame clonotypes and omits some of them. The profile covers 150,000 to 200,000 clones, with 94% appearing a single time and 4.5% to 5.5% taken by the ten largest. This clone was picked up one time. Antigen specificity is unknown. The sample consisted of peripheral blood, taken 28 days after the second AZD1222 dose. This TCR came from an adult who received the AZD1222 COVID-19 vaccine.

CDR3 nucleotide sequence: TGTGCCAGCAGTGGGAGTTGGACCGGGGAGCTGTTTTTT. This sequence encodes CASSGSWTGELFF. This chain connects TRBV7-8 to TRBJ2-2, with D perhaps matching TRBD2 (5 bases). The V end was cut by 6 bases, the J end by 5 bases, with 10 bases between. This CDR3 is 13 amino acids long. Per germline, CDR1 SGHVS and CDR2 FQNEAQ.